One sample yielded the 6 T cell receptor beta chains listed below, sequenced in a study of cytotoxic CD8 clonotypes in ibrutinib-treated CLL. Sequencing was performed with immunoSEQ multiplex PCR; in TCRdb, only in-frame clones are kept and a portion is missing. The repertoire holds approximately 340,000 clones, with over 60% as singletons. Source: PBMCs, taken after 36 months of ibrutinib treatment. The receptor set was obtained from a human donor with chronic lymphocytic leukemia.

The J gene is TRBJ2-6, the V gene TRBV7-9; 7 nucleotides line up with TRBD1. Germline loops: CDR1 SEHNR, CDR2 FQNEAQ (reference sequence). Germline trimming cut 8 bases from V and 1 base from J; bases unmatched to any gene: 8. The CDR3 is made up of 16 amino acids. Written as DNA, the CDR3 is TGTGCCAGCGTTCGGACAGGCCCTTCTGGGGCCAACGTCCTGACTTTC. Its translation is CASVRTGPSGANVLTF.

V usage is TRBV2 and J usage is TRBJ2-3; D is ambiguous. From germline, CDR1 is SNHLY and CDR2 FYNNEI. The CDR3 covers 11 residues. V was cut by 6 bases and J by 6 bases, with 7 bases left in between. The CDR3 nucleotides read TGTGCCAGCAGCCCGGAGGATACGCAGTATTTT. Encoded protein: CASSPEDTQYF.

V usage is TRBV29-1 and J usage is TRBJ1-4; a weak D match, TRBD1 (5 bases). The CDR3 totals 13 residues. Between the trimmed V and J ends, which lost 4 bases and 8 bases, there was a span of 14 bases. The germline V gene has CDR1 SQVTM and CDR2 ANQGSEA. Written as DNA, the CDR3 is TGCAGCGTTGTTGTCCAAAGGGGAGAAAAACTGTTTTTT. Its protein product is CSVVVQRGEKLFF. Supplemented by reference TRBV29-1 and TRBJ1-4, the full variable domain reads SAVISQKPSRDICQRGTSLTIQCQVDSQVTMMFWYRQQPGQSLTLIATANQGSEATYESGFVIDKFPISRPNLTFSTLTVSNMSPEDSSIYLCSVVVQRGEKLFFGSGTQLSVL.

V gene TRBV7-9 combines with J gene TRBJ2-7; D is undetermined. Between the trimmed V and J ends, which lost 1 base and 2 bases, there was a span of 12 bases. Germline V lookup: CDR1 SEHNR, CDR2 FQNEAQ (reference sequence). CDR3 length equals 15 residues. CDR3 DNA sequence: TGTGCCAGCAGCTTAGTAGACGGCCAGACCTACGAGCAGTACTTC. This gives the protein CASSLVDGQTYEQYF.

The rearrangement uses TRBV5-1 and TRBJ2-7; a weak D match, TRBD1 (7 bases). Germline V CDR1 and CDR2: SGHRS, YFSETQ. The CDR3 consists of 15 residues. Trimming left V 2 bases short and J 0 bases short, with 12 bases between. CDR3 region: CASSLSGGLSYEQYF. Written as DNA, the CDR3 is TGCGCCAGCAGCTTATCAGGGGGGCTCTCCTACGAGCAGTACTTC.

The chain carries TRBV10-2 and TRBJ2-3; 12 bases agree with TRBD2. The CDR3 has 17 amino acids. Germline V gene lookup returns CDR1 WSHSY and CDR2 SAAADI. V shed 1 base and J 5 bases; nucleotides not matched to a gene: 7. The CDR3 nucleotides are TGCGCCAGCAGTGAGTATCCCCCTAGCGGGAGGGGAGATACGCAGTATTTT. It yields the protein CASSEYPPSGRGDTQYF.